The 30 T cell receptor beta chains presented below share a single source sample, sequenced in a study of blood T cells in healthy people across ages. Primed by a sample-barcoded 5' primer and a J-beta primer mix, a second PCR proceeded for 7 to 11 cycles. TCRdb re-called the 5' RACE reads through MiXCR, storing one row per CDR3 protein. The sample lists about 1 million distinct CDR3 sequences, more than 40% seen once, with about 20% in the top ten. Material for sequencing was blood. The receptors here all came from a woman in her sixties in good health.

The rearrangement uses TRBV24-1 and TRBJ2-4; 7 nucleotides align to TRBD1. The better agreement between TRBJ2-7 and the DNA end casts doubt on the J call. CDR3 size: 13 residues. Germline lookup yields CDR1 KGHDR and CDR2 SFDVKD. The CDR3 nucleotides are TGTGCCACCAGTGAGGACAGGAACTACGAGCAGTACTTC. This translates into CATSEDRNYEQYF.

This chain joins TRBV9 and TRBJ2-6, with a weak D call TRBD1 (5 bases). Germline assignment: CDR1 SGDLS and CDR2 YYNGEE. CDR3 length: 13 amino acids. V was cut by 3 bases and J by 9 bases, with 10 bases left in between. The CDR3 loop reads CASSGQMVNVLTF. CDR3 in DNA: TGTGCCAGCAGCGGACAGATGGTCAACGTCCTGACTTTC.

This clonotype has a count of ten or more. The CDR3 DNA sequence: TGTGCCATCAGTGAGTCCGGTACTGAGCAGTTCTTC. Its protein is CAISESGTEQFF. The chain is built from TRBV10-3 and TRBJ2-1; no definite D call. The length of the CDR3 is 12 residues. The V gene lost 0 bases and the J gene lost 9 bases, with 6 bases spanning the gap. Germline assignment: CDR1 ENHRY and CDR2 SYGVKD.

This chain links TRBV4-1 with TRBJ2-7; D not certain. The V and J ends lost 4 bases and 7 bases respectively, with 14 bases between them. Germline loops: CDR1 MGHRA, CDR2 YSYEKL. The CDR3 is 13 residues long. The CDR3 nucleotides read TGCGCCAGCAGCCTAATCCTCTCCAATGAGCAGTACTTC. This sequence encodes CASSLILSNEQYF.

This clonotype has ten or more counts. J is TRBJ1-1 and V is TRBV5-1; D not certain. V lost 0 bases, J lost 0 bases, and 15 bases lay in between. There are 17 residues in the CDR3. Germline values: CDR1 SGHRS, CDR2 YFSETQ. The CDR3 spells CASSLENGGFMNTEAFF. In nucleotides, the CDR3 is TGCGCCAGCAGCTTGGAAAATGGTGGGTTTATGAACACTGAAGCTTTCTTT.

The chain joins TRBV20-1 to TRBJ1-2; D is undetermined. V was trimmed by 0 bases and J by 7 bases, leaving 18 bases between them. CDR1 DFQATT and CDR2 SNEGSKA come from the germline V gene (reference sequence). The CDR3 extends over 15 amino acids. The CDR3 sequence is CSARDLKAYSSGYTF. The CDR3 DNA reads TGCAGTGCTAGAGATCTTAAAGCTTATAGTTCTGGCTACACCTTC.

The V gene is TRBV27, the J gene TRBJ2-3; 11 nucleotides match TRBD1. Germline CDR1 MNHEY, CDR2 SMNVEV (reference sequence). The length of the CDR3 is 15 residues. The J segment lost 2 bases and the V segment lost 9 bases, leaving 7 bases of the junction unmatched. CDR3 sequence reads: CASMGDRGFTDTQYF. The CDR3 region has the DNA TGTGCCAGTATGGGGGACAGGGGGTTCACAGATACGCAGTATTTT.

The chain recombines TRBV6-5 with TRBJ1-5, with D tentatively TRBD1 (5 bases). Germline CDR1 and CDR2: MNHEY and SVGAGI. V shed 2 bases and J shed 0 bases, with 8 bases lying between them. CDR3 length: 15 residues. The CDR3 DNA is TGTGCCAGCAGTTACGAGACAGTTAGCAATCAGCCCCAGCATTTT. The encoded protein is CASSYETVSNQPQHF.

The chain links TRBV12-3 or TRBV12-4 to TRBJ2-7, with D possibly TRBD2 on 5 matching bases. The CDR3 has 15 residues. Trimming left V 4 bases short and J 3 bases short, with 16 bases between. The CDR3 region has the DNA TGTGCCAGCAGTTCCCCTTTTGAGGGCAGCTACGAGCAGTACTTC. Residues: CASSSPFEGSYEQYF.

J is TRBJ2-3 and V is TRBV20-1; 10 bases map to TRBD2. The CDR3 spans 14 residues. Germline trimming cut 7 bases from V and 0 bases from J; bases unmatched to any gene: 4. Germline loops: CDR1 DFQATT, CDR2 SNEGSKA (reference sequence). CDR3: CSGRTSGSTDTQYF. The CDR3, as DNA: TGCAGTGGCCGGACTAGCGGCAGCACAGATACGCAGTATTTT.

The chain employs TRBV2 and TRBJ1-1; possible D gene TRBD1, 5 bases. Trimming shortened V by 8 bases and J by 7 bases, and 17 bases separated the two germline ends. Germline V CDR1 and CDR2: SNHLY, FYNNEI. The CDR3 has 13 amino acids. CDR3 residues: CASAGGEFGEAFF. In DNA form, the CDR3 reads TGTGCCAGCGCGGGGGGGGAATTCGGTGAAGCTTTCTTT.

In DNA, the CDR3 is TGTGCCAGCAGTGCCCTCGGGACAGACTTCCAAGAGACCCAGTACTTC. It specifies CASSALGTDFQETQYF. The chain has TRBV6-2 or TRBV6-3 and TRBJ2-5; 7 nucleotides line up with TRBD1. The germline CDR1 and CDR2 sequences are MNHEY and SVGEGT. The CDR3 has 16 amino acids. The J segment lost 1 base and the V segment lost 5 bases, leaving 10 bases of the junction unmatched.

V and J are TRBV29-1 and TRBJ2-4; either TRBD1 or TRBD2 may fit D (5 bases each). Trimming removed 7 bases from V and 2 bases from J, with 12 bases in between. CDR1 is SQVTM, CDR2 ANQGSEA, per germline. This CDR3 has 13 residues. The CDR3 nucleotides read TGCAGCGGTGGGGACCTGTCCAAAAACATTCAGTACTTC. Protein product: CSGGDLSKNIQYF.

The chain couples TRBV7-9 to TRBJ2-3, with D maybe TRBD2 (5 bases). Germline V CDR1 and CDR2: SEHNR, FQNEAQ (reference sequence). V shed 7 bases and J shed 6 bases, with 23 bases lying between them. The CDR3 length is 16 residues. The CDR3 here is CASTSSGSFSQDTQYF. The DNA for the CDR3 is TGTGCCAGCACGTCTTCGGGGAGCTTTTCACAGGATACGCAGTATTTT.

The V call is TRBV29-1, the J call TRBJ1-1; D unresolved. Trimming took off 6 bases at V and 2 bases at J, with 13 bases between the two ends. This CDR3 region has 13 residues. Germline assignment: CDR1 SQVTM and CDR2 ANQGSEA. The CDR3 here is CSVRRVLNTEAFF. In DNA form, the CDR3 reads TGCAGCGTCAGGAGGGTACTTAACACTGAAGCTTTCTTT.

This rearrangement joins TRBV6-2 or TRBV6-3 to TRBJ2-7; D is perhaps TRBD1 or TRBD2 (5 bases each). Trimming stripped 4 bases from V and 6 bases from J, with 19 bases between. CDR1 and CDR2 from the germline V gene are MNHEY and SVGEGT. This CDR3 has 15 residues. The CDR3 is CASSSRDPTFGEQYF. The CDR3 DNA sequence: TGTGCCAGCAGTTCCCGGGACCCGACTTTTGGCGAGCAGTACTTC.

The chain uses TRBV2 and TRBJ2-5, with D possibly TRBD2 on 6 matching bases. CDR3 size: 15 residues. Germline CDR1 SNHLY, CDR2 FYNNEI. Trimming took 8 bases from V and 11 from J, leaving 27 bases between them. CDR3 amino acids: CASVLFGTPNNEQYF. The CDR3 nucleotides are TGTGCCAGCGTCCTCTTTGGGACTCCCAACAATGAGCAGTACTTC.

This clonotype was detected a few times. The J gene is TRBJ2-5, the V gene TRBV14; either TRBD1 or TRBD2 may fit D (5 bases each). CDR1 is SGHDN and CDR2 is FVKESK in the germline V gene. V gave up 6 bases and J gave up 5 bases, with 19 bases separating them. The CDR3 has 15 residues. The CDR3 protein is CASSPTRGVAETQYF. The CDR3 region has the DNA TGTGCCAGCAGTCCAACCCGGGGCGTCGCGGAGACCCAGTACTTC. Combining the CDR3 with reference TRBV14 and TRBJ2-5 gives the whole variable domain EAGVTQFPSHSVIEKGQTVTLRCDPISGHDNLYWYRRVMGKEIKFLLHFVKESKQDESGMPNNRFLAERTGGTYSTLKVQPAELEDSGVYFCASSPTRGVAETQYFGPGTRLLVL.

This clonotype has only a few counts. V is TRBV7-6 and J is TRBJ2-5; 11 bases are shared with TRBD2. J lost 4 bases, V lost 1 base, and 8 bases had no gene match. The germline gives CDR1 SGHVS, CDR2 FNYEAQ. The CDR3 loop spans 17 amino acids. The CDR3 reads CASSLVTSGSPGETQYF. CDR3 nucleotides: TGTGCCAGCAGCTTAGTAACTAGCGGGAGTCCGGGAGAGACCCAGTACTTC.

This clonotype showed up just a few times. The rearrangement links TRBV5-1 to TRBJ2-1, with 11 bases lining up with TRBD2. The germline V gene has CDR1 SGHRS and CDR2 YFSETQ. The CDR3 runs to 16 residues. With 5 bases clipped from V and 2 bases from J, the junction kept 6 bases outside the gene matches. Here the CDR3 reads CASRGGGLAAYNEQFF. The CDR3 DNA reads TGCGCCAGCAGGGGCGGGGGACTAGCGGCCTACAATGAGCAGTTCTTC.

As for this clonotype: A single base separates this from a much larger clone, so it may be a read error. The chain has TRBV20-1 and TRBJ1-2, with a weak D call TRBD1 (6 bases). CDR1 and CDR2 from the germline V gene are DFQATT and SNEGSKA (reference sequence). This CDR3 is 12 amino acids long. Trimming pared 4 bases from V and 7 bases from J, leaving 13 bases between. The CDR3 spells CSATGASCGYTF. The CDR3 nucleotides read TGCAGTGCTACGGGGGCCAGCTGTGGCTACACCTTC.

The chain joins TRBV28 to TRBJ2-5; D gene unclear. Germline CDR1 reads MDHEN; CDR2 reads SYDVKM. Trimming cost V 6 bases and J 11 bases, with 22 bases left between them. The CDR3 is 14 amino acids. This CDR3 is CASSPSPRLREQYF. The CDR3 DNA follows: TGTGCCAGCAGCCCTTCGCCCAGGCTTCGAGAGCAGTACTTC.

The genes are TRBV20-1 and TRBJ2-1; TRBD2 agrees at 9 bases. The better agreement between TRBJ2-7 and the DNA end casts doubt on the J call. This CDR3 has 16 amino acids. Per the germline V gene, CDR1 is DFQATT and CDR2 is SNEGSKA (reference sequence). CDR3 amino acids: CSARDRLAVSYNGQYF. As DNA, the CDR3 is TGCAGTGCTAGAGATCGACTAGCGGTCTCCTACAATGGGCAGTACTTC.

With regard to this clonotype: The junction does not match germline at one end; this may be a read error. The rearrangement uses TRBV15 and TRBJ2-2; tentatively, D is TRBD1 (6 bases). Germline CDR1 is LNHNV and CDR2 is YYDKDF (reference sequence). This CDR3 has 15 amino acids. CDR3 nucleotides: TGTGCCACCAGCAGAGCAGGGGCGAACACCGGGGAACTGTTTTTT. It encodes CATSRAGANTGELFF.

The rearrangement joins TRBV18 to TRBJ2-7; 13 bases align to TRBD2. The CDR3 contains 15 residues. In germline, CDR1 is KGHSH, CDR2 LQKENI. V shed 8 bases, J shed 5 bases, and the junction held 9 bases outside the gene matches. The CDR3: CASADGLAGVDEQYF. The CDR3 nucleotides are TGTGCCAGCGCCGACGGACTAGCGGGAGTGGACGAGCAGTACTTC.

The chain is built from TRBV10-3 and TRBJ2-3, with D perhaps TRBD1 (5 bases). Germline CDR1 reads ENHRY; CDR2 reads SYGVKD. The CDR3 extends over 15 amino acids. Between the trimmed V and J ends, which lost 4 bases and 5 bases, there was a span of 16 bases. Written as DNA, the CDR3 is TGTGCCATCAGTGCCCTCAGGGCCCCCGTAGATACGCAGTATTTT. Protein sequence: CAISALRAPVDTQYF.

V is TRBV3-1 and J is TRBJ2-5; no reliable D call. This CDR3 comprises 13 residues. V was cut by 1 base and J by 11 bases, with 14 bases left in between. The germline V gene encodes CDR1 LGHDT and CDR2 YNNKEL (reference sequence). CDR3 bases: TGTGCCAGCAGCCAAGTGGCTGCGCTTGAGCAGTACTTC. Translation gives CASSQVAALEQYF.

The chain links TRBV7-8 to TRBJ2-7, with D maybe TRBD2 (5 bases). CDR1 is SGHVS and CDR2 is FQNEAQ in the germline V gene. V was trimmed by 1 base and J by 4 bases, leaving 11 bases between them. The CDR3 sequence is 14 residues long. The CDR3 coding sequence is TGTGCCAGCAGCTTAGGTGGGAGCAGGTACGAGCAGTACTTC. Translation: CASSLGGSRYEQYF.

The chain employs TRBV9 and TRBJ1-4; 10 positions match TRBD1. CDR1 SGDLS and CDR2 YYNGEE come from the germline V gene. Trimming cost V 0 bases and J 6 bases; bases outside gene matches: 8. The length of the CDR3 is 17 residues. CDR3 amino acids: CASSVATFGQGDEKLFF. The CDR3 region has the DNA TGTGCCAGCAGCGTAGCTACGTTCGGACAGGGGGATGAAAAACTGTTTTTT.

This clonotype came up a few times. This chain joins TRBV5-6 and TRBJ2-7; either TRBD1 or TRBD2 may supply D (5 bases each). The assigned J gene may be wrong: the sequence end matches TRBJ2-4 better. The CDR3 is 15 residues long. The germline V gene has CDR1 SGHDT and CDR2 YYEEEE. CDR3 nucleotide sequence: TGTGCCAGCAGCCCGAGGGACCGACACTTAAACATTCAGTACTTC. This gives the protein CASSPRDRHLNIQYF.